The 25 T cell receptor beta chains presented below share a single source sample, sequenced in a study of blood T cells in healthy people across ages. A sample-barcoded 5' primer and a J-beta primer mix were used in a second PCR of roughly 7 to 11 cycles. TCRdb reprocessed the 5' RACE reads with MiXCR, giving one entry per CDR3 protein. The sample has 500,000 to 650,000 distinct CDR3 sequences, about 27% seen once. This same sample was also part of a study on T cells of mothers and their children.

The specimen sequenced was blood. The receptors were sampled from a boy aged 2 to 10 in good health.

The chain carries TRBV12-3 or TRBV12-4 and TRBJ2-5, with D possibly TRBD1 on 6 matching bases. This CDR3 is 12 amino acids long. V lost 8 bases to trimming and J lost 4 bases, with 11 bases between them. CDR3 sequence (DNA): TGTGCCAGCTCTACAGGGAGAGAGACCCAGTACTTC. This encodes CASSTGRETQYF.

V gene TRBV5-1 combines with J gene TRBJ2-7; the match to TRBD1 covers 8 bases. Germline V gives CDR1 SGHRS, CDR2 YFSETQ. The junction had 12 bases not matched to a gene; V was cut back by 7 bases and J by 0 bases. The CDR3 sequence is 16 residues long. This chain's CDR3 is CASCPGTGGDSYEQYF. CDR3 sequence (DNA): TGCGCCAGCTGTCCTGGGACAGGCGGCGACTCCTACGAGCAGTACTTC. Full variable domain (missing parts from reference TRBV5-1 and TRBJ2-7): KAGVTQTPRYLIKTRGQQVTLSCSPISGHRSVSWYQQTPGQGLQFLFEYFSETQRNKGNFPGRFSGRQFSNSRSEMNVSTLELGDSALYLCASCPGTGGDSYEQYFGPGTRLTVT.

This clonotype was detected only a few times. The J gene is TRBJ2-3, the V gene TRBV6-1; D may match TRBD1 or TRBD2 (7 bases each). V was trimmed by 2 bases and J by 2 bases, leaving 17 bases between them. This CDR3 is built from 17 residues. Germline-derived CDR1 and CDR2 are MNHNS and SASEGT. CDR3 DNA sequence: TGTGCCAGCAGTGAACCTCCGGGAGGACAGGACACAGATACGCAGTATTTT. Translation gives CASSEPPGGQDTDTQYF.

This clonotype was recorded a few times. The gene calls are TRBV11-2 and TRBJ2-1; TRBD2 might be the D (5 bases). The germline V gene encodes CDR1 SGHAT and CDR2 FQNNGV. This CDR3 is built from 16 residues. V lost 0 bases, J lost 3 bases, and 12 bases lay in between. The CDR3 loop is CASSLETDFNYNEQFF. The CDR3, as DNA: TGTGCCAGCAGCTTAGAGACGGACTTTAACTACAATGAGCAGTTCTTC.

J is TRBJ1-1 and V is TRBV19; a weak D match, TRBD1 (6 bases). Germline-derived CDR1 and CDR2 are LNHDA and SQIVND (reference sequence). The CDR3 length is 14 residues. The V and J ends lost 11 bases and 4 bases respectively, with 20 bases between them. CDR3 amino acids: CASRGEGRSTEAFF. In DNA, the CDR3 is TGTGCCTCAAGGGGGGAGGGACGCAGCACTGAAGCTTTCTTT. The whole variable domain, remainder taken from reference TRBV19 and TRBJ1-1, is DGGITQSPKYLFRKEGQNVTLSCEQNLNHDAMYWYRQDPGQGLRLIYYSQIVNDFQKGDIAEGYSVSREKKESFPLTVTSAQKNPTAFYLCASRGEGRSTEAFFGQGTRLTVV.

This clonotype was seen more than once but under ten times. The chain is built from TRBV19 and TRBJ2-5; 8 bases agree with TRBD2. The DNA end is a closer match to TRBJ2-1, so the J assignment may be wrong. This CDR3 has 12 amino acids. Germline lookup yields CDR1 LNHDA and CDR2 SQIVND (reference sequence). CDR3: CASTTAGDEQFF. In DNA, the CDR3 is TGTGCCAGCACCACAGCGGGAGATGAGCAGTTCTTC.

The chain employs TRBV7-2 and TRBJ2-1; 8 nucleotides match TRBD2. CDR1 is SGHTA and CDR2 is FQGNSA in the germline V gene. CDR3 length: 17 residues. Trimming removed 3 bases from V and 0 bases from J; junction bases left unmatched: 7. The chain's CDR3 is CASSLGGGGSSYNEQFF. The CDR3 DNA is TGTGCCAGCAGCTTGGGAGGCGGGGGGAGCTCCTACAATGAGCAGTTCTTC.

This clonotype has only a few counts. The CDR3, as DNA: TGCAGTGCTAGCGGGAGGGGGTACAATGAGCAGTTCTTC. Encoded protein: CSASGRGYNEQFF. This sequence joins TRBV20-1 and TRBJ2-1, with TRBD2 identical over 8 bases. V lost 3 bases, J lost 4 bases, and 2 bases stayed unmatched. Per germline, CDR1 DFQATT and CDR2 SNEGSKA (reference sequence). The CDR3 extends over 13 amino acids.

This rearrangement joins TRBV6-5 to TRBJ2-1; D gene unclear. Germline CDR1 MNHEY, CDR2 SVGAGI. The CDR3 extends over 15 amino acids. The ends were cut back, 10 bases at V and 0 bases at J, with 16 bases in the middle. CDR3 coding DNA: TGTGCCACCTCGGTCCCAACGACCTCCTACAATGAGCAGTTCTTC. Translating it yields CATSVPTTSYNEQFF.

The CDR3 reads CSARDQLNYEQYF. The CDR3 region has the DNA TGCAGTGCAAGGGACCAATTAAATTACGAGCAGTACTTC. This chain uses TRBV20-1 with TRBJ2-7; the D gene could be TRBD1 or TRBD2 (5 bases each). The V and J ends lost 6 bases and 4 bases respectively, with 16 bases between them. This CDR3 is built from 13 residues. The germline V gene has CDR1 DFQATT and CDR2 SNEGSKA (reference sequence).

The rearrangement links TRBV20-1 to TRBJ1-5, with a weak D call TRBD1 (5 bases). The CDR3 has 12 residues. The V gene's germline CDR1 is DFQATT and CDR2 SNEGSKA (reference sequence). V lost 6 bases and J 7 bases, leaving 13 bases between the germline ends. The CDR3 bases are TGCAGTGCGCAAAGATGGGACCAGCCCCAGCATTTT. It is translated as CSAQRWDQPQHF.

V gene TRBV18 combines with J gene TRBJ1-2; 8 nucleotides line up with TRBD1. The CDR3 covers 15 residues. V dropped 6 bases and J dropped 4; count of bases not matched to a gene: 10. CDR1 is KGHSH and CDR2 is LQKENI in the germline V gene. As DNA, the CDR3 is TGTGCCAGCTCGCCGTTCGACACAGGGGGCTATGGCTACACCTTC. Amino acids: CASSPFDTGGYGYTF. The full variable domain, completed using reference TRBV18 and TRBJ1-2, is NAGVMQNPRHLVRRRGQEARLRCSPMKGHSHVYWYRQLPEEGLKFMVYLQKENIIDESGMPKERFSAEFPKEGPSILRIQQVVRGDSAAYFCASSPFDTGGYGYTFGSGTRLTVV.

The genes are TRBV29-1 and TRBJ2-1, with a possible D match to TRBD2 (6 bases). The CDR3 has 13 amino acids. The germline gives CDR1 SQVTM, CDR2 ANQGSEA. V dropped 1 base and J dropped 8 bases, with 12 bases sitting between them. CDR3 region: CSVEGRGGDEQFF. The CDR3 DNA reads TGCAGCGTTGAAGGCCGGGGAGGCGATGAGCAGTTCTTC.

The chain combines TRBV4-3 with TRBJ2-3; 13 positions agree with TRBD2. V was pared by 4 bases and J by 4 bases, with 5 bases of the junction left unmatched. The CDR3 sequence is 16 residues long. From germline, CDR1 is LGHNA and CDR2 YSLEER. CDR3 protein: CASSRRTSGSSDTQYF. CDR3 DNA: TGCGCCAGCAGCCGAAGGACTAGCGGGAGTTCAGATACGCAGTATTTT.

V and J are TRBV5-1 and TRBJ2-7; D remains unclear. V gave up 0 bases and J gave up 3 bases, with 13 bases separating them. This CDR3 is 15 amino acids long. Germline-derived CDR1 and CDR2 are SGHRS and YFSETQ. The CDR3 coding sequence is TGCGCCAGCAGCTTGGAACCCCTCGCGAGCTACGAGCAGTACTTC. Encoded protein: CASSLEPLASYEQYF.

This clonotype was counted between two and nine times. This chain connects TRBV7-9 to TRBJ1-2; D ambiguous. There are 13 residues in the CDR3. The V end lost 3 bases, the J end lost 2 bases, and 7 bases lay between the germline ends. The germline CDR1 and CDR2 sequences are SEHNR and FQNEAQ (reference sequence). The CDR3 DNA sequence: TGTGCCAGCAGCTTGACGCAGAACTATGGCTACACCTTC. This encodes CASSLTQNYGYTF.

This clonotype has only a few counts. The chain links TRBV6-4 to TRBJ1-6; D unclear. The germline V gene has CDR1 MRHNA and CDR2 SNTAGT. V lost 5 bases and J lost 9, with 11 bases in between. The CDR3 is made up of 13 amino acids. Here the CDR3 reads CASSPESGSPLHF. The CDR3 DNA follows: TGTGCCAGCAGTCCTGAGTCCGGTTCACCCCTCCACTTT.

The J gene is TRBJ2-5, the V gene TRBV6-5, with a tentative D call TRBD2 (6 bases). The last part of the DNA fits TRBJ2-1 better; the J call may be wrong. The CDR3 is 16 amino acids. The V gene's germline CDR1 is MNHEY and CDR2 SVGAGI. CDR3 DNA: TGTGCCAGCAGTTACTCGGCGGGGATAAATTGGAATGAGCAGTTCTTC. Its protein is CASSYSAGINWNEQFF.

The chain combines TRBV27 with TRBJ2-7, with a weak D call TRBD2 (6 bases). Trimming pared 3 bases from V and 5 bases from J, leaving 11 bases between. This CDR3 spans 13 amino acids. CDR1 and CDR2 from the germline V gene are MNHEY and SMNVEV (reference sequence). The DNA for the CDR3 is TGTGCCAGCAGTTTCCTGGCTAGCGACGAGCAGTACTTC. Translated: CASSFLASDEQYF.

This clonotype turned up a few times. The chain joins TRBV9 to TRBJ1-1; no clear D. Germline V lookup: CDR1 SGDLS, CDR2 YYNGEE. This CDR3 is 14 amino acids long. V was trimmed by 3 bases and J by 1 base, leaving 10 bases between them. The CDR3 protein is CASSASYRNTEAFF. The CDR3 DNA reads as TGTGCCAGCAGCGCCTCCTACAGGAACACTGAAGCTTTCTTT.

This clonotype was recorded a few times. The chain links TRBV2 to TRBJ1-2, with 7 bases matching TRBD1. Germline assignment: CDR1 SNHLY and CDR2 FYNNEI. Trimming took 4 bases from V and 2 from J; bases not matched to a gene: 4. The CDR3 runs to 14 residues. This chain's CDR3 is CASSGTGENYGYTF. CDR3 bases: TGTGCCAGCAGTGGGACAGGCGAGAACTATGGCTACACCTTC.

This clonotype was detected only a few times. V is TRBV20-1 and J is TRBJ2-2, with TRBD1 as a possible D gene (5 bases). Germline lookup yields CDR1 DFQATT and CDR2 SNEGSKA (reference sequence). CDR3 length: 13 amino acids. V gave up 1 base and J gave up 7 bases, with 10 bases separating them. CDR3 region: CSARVTESGELFF. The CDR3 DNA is TGCAGTGCTAGAGTGACAGAGAGCGGGGAGCTGTTTTTT.

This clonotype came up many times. This CDR3 is CASSGTGNSYEQYF. CDR3 bases: TGTGCCAGCAGTGGGACAGGGAATTCCTACGAGCAGTACTTC. The chain joins TRBV12-3 or TRBV12-4 to TRBJ2-7; 9 bases line up with TRBD1. The CDR3 loop spans 14 amino acids. J was trimmed by 1 base and V by 5 bases; bases with no gene match: 3.

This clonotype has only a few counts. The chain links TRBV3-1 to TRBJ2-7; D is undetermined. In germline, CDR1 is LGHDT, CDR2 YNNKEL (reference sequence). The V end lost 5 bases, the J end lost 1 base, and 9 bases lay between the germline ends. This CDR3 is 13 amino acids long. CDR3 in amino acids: CASSYGPSYEQYF. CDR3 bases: TGTGCCAGCAGCTACGGGCCATCCTACGAGCAGTACTTC.

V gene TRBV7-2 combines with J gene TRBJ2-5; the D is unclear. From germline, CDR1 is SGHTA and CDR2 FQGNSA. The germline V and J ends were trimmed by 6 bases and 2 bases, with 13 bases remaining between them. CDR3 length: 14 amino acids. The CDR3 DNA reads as TGTGCCAGCAGTCGGACGGCAACACAAGAGACCCAGTACTTC. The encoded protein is CASSRTATQETQYF.